These T cell receptor beta chains were read from a single sample in a study of T-cell memory formation after mild COVID-19. TCRdb fed the 5' RACE reads into MiXCR, producing one record per CDR3 protein. The sample has 350,000 to 450,000 distinct CDR3 sequences, about 24% seen once. The sample consisted of PBMCs or a T cell subset sorted from them (not recorded which). The receptor source for this set is an adult woman who had mild COVID-19 (a few samples of this study predate the infection). Cell type and time point are not known. CDR3s include the opening cysteine and the closing phenylalanine or tryptophan. The D gene is left open where the match is weak. Clone size, where shown, is once, few, many, or a class for clones that have expanded.

clone_size j_call d_call v_call cdr3_aa cdr3_nt
NA TRBJ2-1 TRBD1 TRBV12-3/TRBV12-4 CASSSGTGSSSYNEQFF TGTGCCAGCAGTTCCGGGACAGGGTCAAGCTCCTACAATGAGCAGTTCTTC
few TRBJ1-1 TRBD1 TRBV6-5 CASSYALPGQGNTEAFF TGTGCCAGCAGTTACGCACTCCCGGGACAGGGAAACACTGAAGCTTTCTTT
NA TRBJ2-1 TRBD2 TRBV11-3 CASTRTSGRTYNEQFF TGTGCCAGCACAAGGACTAGCGGGAGGACGTACAATGAGCAGTTCTTC
NA TRBJ2-3 TRBD2 TRBV20-1 CSVSGGTDTQYF TGCAGTGTTTCGGGGGGGACAGATACGCAGTATTTT
few TRBJ2-5 TRBD2 TRBV6-5 CASSSGLAGLQETQYF TGTGCCAGCAGTTCGGGACTAGCGGGGCTCCAAGAGACCCAGTACTTC
NA TRBJ1-4 NA TRBV4-2 CASSQAASGEANEKLFF TGTGCCAGCAGCCAAGCGGCCTCAGGCGAAGCTAATGAAAAACTGTTTTTT
NA TRBJ2-3 NA TRBV5-6 CASSLGHGSTDTQYF TGTGCCAGCAGCTTGGGGCACGGCAGCACAGATACGCAGTATTTT
NA TRBJ2-3 NA TRBV7-7 CASSFGVGGAPTDTQYF TGTGCCAGCAGCTTCGGGGTAGGCGGGGCCCCCACAGATACGCAGTATTTT
NA TRBJ2-7 NA TRBV5-5 CASSSGRWARYEQYF TGTGCCAGCAGCTCGGGTAGGTGGGCTCGGTACGAGCAGTACTTC
few TRBJ2-7 NA TRBV6-2/TRBV6-3 CASSYPPRGPRPDEQYF TGTGCCAGCAGTTACCCCCCCCGGGGCCCCCGGCCAGACGAGCAGTACTTC
NA TRBJ1-1 TRBD1 TRBV15 CATSRGAGQPNTEAFF TGTGCCACCAGCAGAGGAGCGGGACAGCCGAACACTGAAGCTTTCTTT
NA TRBJ1-5 NA TRBV12-3/TRBV12-4 CASSLGERQPQHF TGTGCCAGCAGTTTGGGGGAGAGGCAGCCCCAGCATTTT
NA TRBJ2-1 NA TRBV24-1 CATSDLVDSPGEQFF TGTGCCACCAGTGATTTGGTCGACTCCCCCGGGGAGCAGTTCTTC
few TRBJ1-2 TRBD1 TRBV27 CASSFLPGQLGYTF TGTGCCAGCAGTTTTCTTCCGGGACAGCTGGGCTACACCTTC
many TRBJ2-1 TRBD1 TRBV7-2 CASSSTGGSYNEQFF TGTGCCAGCAGCTCGACAGGGGGCTCCTACAATGAGCAGTTCTTC
NA TRBJ2-5 NA TRBV7-2 CASSLGSSIETQYF TGTGCCAGCAGCTTAGGCTCTAGTATAGAGACCCAGTACTTC
few TRBJ2-7 NA TRBV15 CATSLKYSYEQYF TGTGCCACCAGCCTTAAATACTCCTACGAGCAGTACTTC
few TRBJ1-1 NA TRBV4-1 CASSLPRTGMNTEAFF TGCGCCAGCAGCCTACCTCGCACGGGTATGAACACTGAAGCTTTCTTT
NA TRBJ2-1 NA TRBV6-5 CASSYVLGDEQFF TGTGCCAGCAGTTACGTCCTGGGGGATGAGCAGTTCTTC
few TRBJ2-3 NA TRBV23-1 CASSRTGSPSTDTQYF TGCGCCAGCAGTCGCACGGGATCCCCTAGCACAGATACGCAGTATTTT
few TRBJ1-3 NA TRBV12-3/TRBV12-4 CASSLRNSGNTIYF TGTGCCAGCAGTTTACGGAACTCTGGAAACACCATATATTTT
few TRBJ1-1 NA TRBV29-1 CSVEGPRGGSTEAFF TGCAGCGTTGAAGGCCCAAGAGGGGGGAGCACTGAAGCTTTCTTT
NA TRBJ1-1 NA TRBV2 CASRADGGTEAFF TGTGCCAGCAGGGCCGACGGTGGTACTGAAGCTTTCTTT
few TRBJ2-3 NA TRBV9 CASTEISTDTQYF TGTGCCAGCACAGAAATTAGCACAGATACGCAGTATTTT
NA TRBJ2-6 TRBD1 TRBV20-1 CSASPGTGEGVLTF TGCAGTGCTAGCCCCGGGACAGGGGAGGGAGTCCTGACTTTC
once TRBJ2-2 NA TRBV6-5 CASSYGGISTGEMFF TGTGCCAGCAGTTACGGGGGGATAAGCACCGGGGAGATGTTTTTT
few TRBJ1-1 TRBD1 TRBV7-9 CASSSRQGVVTEAFF TGTGCCAGCAGCTCCAGACAGGGGGTAGTCACTGAAGCTTTCTTT
NA TRBJ2-5 NA TRBV3-1 CASSHPLAHQETQYF TGTGCCAGCAGCCACCCACTAGCTCACCAAGAGACCCAGTACTTC
few TRBJ1-1 NA TRBV6-1 CASSPLSTGTEAFF TGTGCCAGCAGTCCACTTAGTACAGGGACTGAAGCTTTCTTT
NA TRBJ2-3 NA TRBV24-1 CATSDRVSTDTQYF TGTGCCACCAGTGATAGAGTTAGCACAGATACGCAGTATTTT
NA TRBJ1-6 NA TRBV15 CATSRQRNSPLHF TGTGCCACCAGCAGACAGAGGAATTCACCCCTCCACTTT
few TRBJ2-5 TRBD2 TRBV7-9 CASYSAGAGETQYF TGTGCCAGCTATTCAGCGGGGGCCGGAGAGACCCAGTACTTC
many TRBJ1-5 NA TRBV30 CAWSVDHNQPQHF TGTGCCTGGAGTGTGGACCACAATCAGCCCCAGCATTTT
NA TRBJ2-2 TRBD2 TRBV18 CASSAAAGVGTGELFF TGTGCCAGCTCGGCCGCCGCGGGAGTTGGAACCGGGGAGCTGTTTTTT
NA TRBJ1-5 NA TRBV5-1 CASSLNQDQPQHF TGCGCCAGCAGCTTGAACCAGGATCAGCCCCAGCATTTT
NA TRBJ1-5 NA TRBV5-5 CASSLDVGYGNQPQHF TGTGCCAGCAGCTTGGATGTGGGGTATGGCAATCAGCCCCAGCATTTT
NA TRBJ2-5 NA TRBV6-2/TRBV6-3 CASSYSKQPYETQYF TGTGCCAGCAGTTACTCGAAACAGCCTTATGAGACCCAGTACTTC
NA TRBJ1-1 NA TRBV19 CASSIGPGQNTEAFF TGTGCCAGTAGTATCGGTCCGGGGCAGAACACTGAAGCTTTCTTT
few TRBJ2-3 TRBD2 TRBV12-3/TRBV12-4 CASSFSSRGGGTDTQYF TGTGCCAGCAGTTTCTCTTCCCGGGGGGGTGGCACAGATACGCAGTATTTT
once TRBJ1-3 NA TRBV19 CATRTDGNTIYF TGTGCCACCCGGACGGATGGAAACACCATATATTTT
once TRBJ2-3 NA TRBV9 CASSTTTRPSTDTQYF TGTGCCAGCAGCACGACGACTAGGCCTAGCACAGATACGCAGTATTTT
few TRBJ2-3 NA TRBV7-9 CASSLVREPLTDTQYF TGTGCCAGCAGCTTAGTTAGGGAACCCCTCACAGATACGCAGTATTTT
NA TRBJ2-7 NA TRBV5-1 CASRFRVSYEQYF TGCGCCAGCAGGTTCAGGGTCTCCTACGAGCAGTACTTC
NA TRBJ1-2 NA TRBV20-1 CSARETGHGYTF TGCAGTGCTAGAGAGACAGGACATGGCTACACCTTC
NA TRBJ2-2 NA TRBV29-1 CSVELPGRHTGELFF TGCAGCGTTGAATTGCCAGGGAGACACACCGGGGAGCTGTTTTTT
NA TRBJ2-1 NA TRBV7-9 CASTSFRQGNNEQFF TGTGCCAGCACCAGCTTTCGCCAGGGAAACAATGAGCAGTTCTTC
few TRBJ2-1 NA TRBV30 CAWSVRAVDYNEQFF TGTGCCTGGAGTGTACGAGCGGTGGACTACAATGAGCAGTTCTTC
many TRBJ2-5 NA TRBV5-1 CASSLTGLQETQYF TGCGCCAGCAGCTTGACAGGGCTCCAAGAGACCCAGTACTTC
few TRBJ2-1 NA TRBV5-1 CASKESGGDEQFF TGCGCCAGCAAAGAATCAGGAGGCGATGAGCAGTTCTTC